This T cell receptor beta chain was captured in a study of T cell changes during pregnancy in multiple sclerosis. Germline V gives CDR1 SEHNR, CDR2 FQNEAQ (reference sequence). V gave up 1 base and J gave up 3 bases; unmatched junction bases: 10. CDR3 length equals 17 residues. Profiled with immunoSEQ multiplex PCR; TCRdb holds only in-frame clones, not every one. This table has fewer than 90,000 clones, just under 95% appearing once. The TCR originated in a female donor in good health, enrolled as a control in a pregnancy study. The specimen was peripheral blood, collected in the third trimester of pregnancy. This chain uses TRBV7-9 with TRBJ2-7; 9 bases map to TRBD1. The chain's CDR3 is CASSLVPGQGFFYEQYF. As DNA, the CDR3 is TGTGCCAGCAGCTTAGTACCGGGACAGGGATTCTTCTACGAGCAGTACTTC.